This T cell receptor beta chain was identified during a study of blood T cells in healthy people across ages. The CDR3 runs 13 residues. V was clipped by 3 bases and J by 3 bases, with 8 bases between them. A J-beta primer mix and a sample-barcoded 5' primer were used in a second PCR of roughly 6 to 11 cycles. TCRdb analysed the 5' RACE reads with MiXCR anew, one entry per CDR3 protein. The sample contains under 700,000 distinct CDR3 sequences, approximately 25% of which appear only once. Isolated PBMCs totaled at least 7 million in each sample. These data are also associated with another study on T cells of mothers and their children.

The sample comprised blood. V usage is TRBV12-3 or TRBV12-4 and J usage is TRBJ1-1; D is unclear. This clonotype was obtained from a boy aged 5-17 years in good health. This chain's CDR3 is CASSFGLHTEAFF. The CDR3 DNA sequence: TGTGCCAGCAGTTTCGGGCTCCACACTGAAGCTTTCTTT.